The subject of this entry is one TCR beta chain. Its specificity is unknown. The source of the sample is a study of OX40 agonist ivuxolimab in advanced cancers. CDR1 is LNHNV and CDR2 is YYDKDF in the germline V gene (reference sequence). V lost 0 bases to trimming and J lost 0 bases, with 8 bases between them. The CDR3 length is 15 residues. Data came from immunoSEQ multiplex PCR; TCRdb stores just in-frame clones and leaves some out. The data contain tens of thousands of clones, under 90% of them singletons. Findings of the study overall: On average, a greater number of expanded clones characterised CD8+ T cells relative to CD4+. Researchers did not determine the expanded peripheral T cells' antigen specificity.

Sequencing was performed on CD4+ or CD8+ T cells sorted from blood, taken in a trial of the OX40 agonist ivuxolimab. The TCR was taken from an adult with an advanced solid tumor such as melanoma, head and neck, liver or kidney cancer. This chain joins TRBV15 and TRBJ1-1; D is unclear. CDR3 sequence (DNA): TGTGCCACCAGCAGAGAGAAAAGCATGAACACTGAAGCTTTCTTT. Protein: CATSREKSMNTEAFF. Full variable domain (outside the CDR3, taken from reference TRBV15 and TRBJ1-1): DAMVIQNPRYQVTQFGKPVTLSCSQTLNHNVMYWYQQKSSQAPKLLFHYYDKDFNNEADTPDNFQSRRPNTSFCFLDIRSPGLGDTAMYLCATSREKSMNTEAFFGQGTRLTVV.